The 15 T cell receptor beta chains in this list originate from one sample, sequenced in a study of blood T cell repertoires in COVID-19. Here immunoSEQ multiplex PCR was the method, and the copy in TCRdb shows in-frame clones only, minus some. The sample shows roughly 320,000 clones, more than 85% of them seen only once. The source material was peripheral blood. The receptors originated from a man aged 70 or older with acute or convalescent COVID-19.

V is TRBV29-1 and J is TRBJ2-3; TRBD2 matches at 9 bases. The CDR3 is 14 residues long. Looked up from germline, CDR1 is SQVTM and CDR2 is ANQGSEA. Losses at the gene ends were 5 bases for V and 0 bases for J; bases not matched to a gene: 3. Written as DNA, the CDR3 is TGCAGCGTTCTTAGCGGGAGCAGCACAGATACGCAGTATTTT. Protein: CSVLSGSSTDTQYF.

This sequence joins TRBV7-9 and TRBJ2-4; D not resolved. The CDR3 totals 15 residues. V lost 2 bases and J 0 bases, leaving 8 bases between the germline ends. In germline, CDR1 is SEHNR, CDR2 FQNEAQ (reference sequence). The CDR3 here is CASSLSSLAKNIQYF. CDR3 sequence (DNA): TGTGCCAGCAGCTTATCGTCCCTAGCCAAAAACATTCAGTACTTC.

CDR3 residues: CASSVVLTGGQGYTF. The CDR3 coding sequence is TGTGCCAGCAGCGTAGTGCTGACAGGGGGCCAGGGCTACACCTTC. J is TRBJ1-2 and V is TRBV9; 10 bases fit TRBD1. This CDR3 comprises 15 residues. Trimming at V came to 0 bases and at J to 8 bases, leaving 7 bases not matched to a gene. Germline CDR1 SGDLS, CDR2 YYNGEE.

J is TRBJ1-3 and V is TRBV7-2; the D is unclear. Germline values: CDR1 SGHTA, CDR2 FQGNSA. V was cut by 5 bases and J by 0 bases, with 11 bases left in between. The CDR3 has 15 amino acids. Written as DNA, the CDR3 is TGTGCCAGCAGCCCCAGAATCCCCTCTGGAAACACCATATATTTT. It encodes CASSPRIPSGNTIYF.

V gene TRBV5-6 combines with J gene TRBJ2-7, with TRBD1 matching 7 bases. V was clipped by 1 base and J by 7 bases; unmatched bases: 5. The CDR3 extends over 13 amino acids. CDR1 SGHDT and CDR2 YYEEEE come from the germline V gene. In DNA form, the CDR3 reads TGTGCCAGCAGCTTGAAGGGGGCGTCAGAGCAGTACTTC. Its translation: CASSLKGASEQYF.

This clone was detected only once. This rearrangement joins TRBV7-9 to TRBJ1-6; TRBD1 matches at 7 bases. The CDR3 runs to 14 residues. V lost 5 bases to trimming and J lost 6 bases; unmatched junction nucleotides: 4. Germline V gives CDR1 SEHNR, CDR2 FQNEAQ (reference sequence). The CDR3 DNA is TGTGCCAGCAGCCAAGACAGGGCTAATTCACCCCTCCACTTT. Amino acid sequence: CASSQDRANSPLHF.

This clone appeared many times. V usage is TRBV21-1 and J usage is TRBJ1-3; the table names TRBD1, a call not compared with the DNA. TRBV21-1 is shown as a pseudogene. This CDR3 contains 16 residues. As DNA, the CDR3 is TGTGCCACCAGAAAGAAAAGGGGGCGCCTTGGAAACACCATATATTTT. This gives the protein CATRKKRGRLGNTIYF.

The J gene is TRBJ1-6, the V gene TRBV9; TRBD1 is a possible D gene (6 bases). The CDR3 is 14 residues long. Between the trimmed V and J ends, which lost 0 bases and 9 bases, there was a span of 10 bases. CDR1 SGDLS and CDR2 YYNGEE come from the germline V gene. The CDR3: CASSVEGGRSPLHF. In DNA, the CDR3 is TGTGCCAGCAGCGTAGAGGGGGGGCGTTCACCCCTCCACTTT.

The V gene is TRBV2, the J gene TRBJ2-7, with 11 bases lining up with TRBD1. CDR1 SNHLY and CDR2 FYNNEI come from the germline V gene. The length of the CDR3 is 13 residues. V lost 6 bases and J lost 6; bases outside the gene matches: 4. The CDR3 here is CASRSGQGGEQYF. The CDR3 bases are TGTGCCAGCAGGTCGGGACAGGGGGGCGAGCAGTACTTC.

This sequence joins TRBV7-9 and TRBJ2-1; TRBD2 matches at 12 bases. Trimming removed 5 bases from V and 1 base from J; junction bases left unmatched: 6. In germline, CDR1 is SEHNR, CDR2 FQNEAQ (reference sequence). The CDR3 consists of 17 residues. In DNA form, the CDR3 reads TGTGCCAGCAGCGCGCGCGGACTAGCGGGATCCTACAATGAGCAGTTCTTC. This encodes CASSARGLAGSYNEQFF.

The chain couples TRBV4-2 to TRBJ2-5, with 13 bases aligning to TRBD2. The germline V gene has CDR1 LGHNA and CDR2 YNFKEQ. With V trimmed by 4 bases and J by 5 bases, 13 bases remained unmatched. This CDR3 region has 18 residues. CDR3 nucleotides: TGTGCCAGCAGCCCCGGGACTAGCGGGGAAGCCAACTTCGAGACCCAGTACTTC. It translates to CASSPGTSGEANFETQYF.

The chain is built from TRBV7-2 and TRBJ2-7; D possibly corresponds to TRBD1 (5 bases). CDR3 length: 12 amino acids. Germline assignment: CDR1 SGHTA and CDR2 FQGNSA. Trimming cost V 5 bases and J 3 bases, with 8 bases left between them. DNA of the CDR3: TGTGCCAGCAGCGTTGACAGCTACGAGCAGTACTTC. It specifies CASSVDSYEQYF.

The chain uses TRBV15 and TRBJ2-3; 8 bases map to TRBD2. Germline V gene sequence: CDR1 LNHNV, CDR2 YYDKDF (reference sequence). Unmatched junction bases numbered 5, after V lost 0 bases and J lost 3 bases. The CDR3 extends over 16 amino acids. The CDR3 is CATSRESGGGTDTQYF. Written as DNA, the CDR3 is TGTGCCACCAGCAGAGAGAGCGGGGGTGGAACAGATACGCAGTATTTT.

The chain recombines TRBV11-2 with TRBJ2-5; D is perhaps TRBD1 (6 bases). The ends were cut back, 6 bases at V and 1 base at J, with 9 bases in the middle. The germline V gene encodes CDR1 SGHAT and CDR2 FQNNGV. The CDR3 spans 13 residues. The CDR3 bases are TGTGCCAGCAGGCGGACAGTCCAAGAGACCCAGTACTTC. Protein: CASRRTVQETQYF.

The chain is built from TRBV9 and TRBJ2-1, with D possibly TRBD1 on 6 matching bases. Germline CDR1 reads SGDLS; CDR2 reads YYNGEE. The CDR3 spans 15 residues. Trimming stripped 4 bases from V and 3 bases from J, with 14 bases between. Here the CDR3 reads CASSPRTALYNEQFF. The CDR3 coding sequence is TGTGCCAGCAGCCCTAGGACAGCCCTCTACAATGAGCAGTTCTTC.